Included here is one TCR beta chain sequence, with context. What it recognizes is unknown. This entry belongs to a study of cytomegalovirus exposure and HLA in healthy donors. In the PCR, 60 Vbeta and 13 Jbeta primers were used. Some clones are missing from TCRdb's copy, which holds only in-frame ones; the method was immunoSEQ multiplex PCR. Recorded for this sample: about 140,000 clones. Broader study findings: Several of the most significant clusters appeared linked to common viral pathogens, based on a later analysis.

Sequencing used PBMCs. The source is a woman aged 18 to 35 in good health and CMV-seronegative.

In DNA form, the CDR3 reads TGCGCCAGCAGCCGCGAGACAGGGGATTACTCTGGGGCCAACGTCCTGACTTTC. Translated, it gives CASSRETGDYSGANVLTF. The genes are TRBV4-1 and TRBJ2-6, with TRBD1 matching 8 bases. Germline CDR1 reads MGHRA; CDR2 reads YSYEKL. J gave up 0 bases and V 4 bases, and 8 bases lay outside the gene matches. CDR3 length: 18 amino acids.